This T cell receptor (beta chain) is from a study of CD8 T cells in Susac syndrome. High-throughput TCR beta sequencing covered peripheral CD8+ and CD4+ T cells. The authors negatively isolated CD8+ and CD4+ T cells and FACS-enriched TEMRA cells. Trimming shortened V by 4 bases and J by 0 bases, and 13 bases separated the two germline ends. This CDR3 has 15 amino acids. Germline CDR1 reads SQVTM; CDR2 reads ANQGSEA. The RNA, about 0.5 to 1 ug, was put through reverse transcription using random hexamers. A single record per CDR3 protein comes from TCRdb applying MiXCR to the immunoSEQ multiplex PCR reads. The data contain 67,000 or so distinct CDR3 sequences, just over 90% of them seen just once; the ten biggest clones take up over 0.12%.

V is TRBV29-1 and J is TRBJ2-1, with D tentatively TRBD2 (6 bases). The receptor's source is a human donor with Susac syndrome. The sample comprised CD4+ T cells from PBMCs. CDR3 sequence reads: CSVVGGSTSYNEQFF. The CDR3 bases are TGCAGCGTTGTTGGGGGGTCAACCTCCTACAATGAGCAGTTCTTC.